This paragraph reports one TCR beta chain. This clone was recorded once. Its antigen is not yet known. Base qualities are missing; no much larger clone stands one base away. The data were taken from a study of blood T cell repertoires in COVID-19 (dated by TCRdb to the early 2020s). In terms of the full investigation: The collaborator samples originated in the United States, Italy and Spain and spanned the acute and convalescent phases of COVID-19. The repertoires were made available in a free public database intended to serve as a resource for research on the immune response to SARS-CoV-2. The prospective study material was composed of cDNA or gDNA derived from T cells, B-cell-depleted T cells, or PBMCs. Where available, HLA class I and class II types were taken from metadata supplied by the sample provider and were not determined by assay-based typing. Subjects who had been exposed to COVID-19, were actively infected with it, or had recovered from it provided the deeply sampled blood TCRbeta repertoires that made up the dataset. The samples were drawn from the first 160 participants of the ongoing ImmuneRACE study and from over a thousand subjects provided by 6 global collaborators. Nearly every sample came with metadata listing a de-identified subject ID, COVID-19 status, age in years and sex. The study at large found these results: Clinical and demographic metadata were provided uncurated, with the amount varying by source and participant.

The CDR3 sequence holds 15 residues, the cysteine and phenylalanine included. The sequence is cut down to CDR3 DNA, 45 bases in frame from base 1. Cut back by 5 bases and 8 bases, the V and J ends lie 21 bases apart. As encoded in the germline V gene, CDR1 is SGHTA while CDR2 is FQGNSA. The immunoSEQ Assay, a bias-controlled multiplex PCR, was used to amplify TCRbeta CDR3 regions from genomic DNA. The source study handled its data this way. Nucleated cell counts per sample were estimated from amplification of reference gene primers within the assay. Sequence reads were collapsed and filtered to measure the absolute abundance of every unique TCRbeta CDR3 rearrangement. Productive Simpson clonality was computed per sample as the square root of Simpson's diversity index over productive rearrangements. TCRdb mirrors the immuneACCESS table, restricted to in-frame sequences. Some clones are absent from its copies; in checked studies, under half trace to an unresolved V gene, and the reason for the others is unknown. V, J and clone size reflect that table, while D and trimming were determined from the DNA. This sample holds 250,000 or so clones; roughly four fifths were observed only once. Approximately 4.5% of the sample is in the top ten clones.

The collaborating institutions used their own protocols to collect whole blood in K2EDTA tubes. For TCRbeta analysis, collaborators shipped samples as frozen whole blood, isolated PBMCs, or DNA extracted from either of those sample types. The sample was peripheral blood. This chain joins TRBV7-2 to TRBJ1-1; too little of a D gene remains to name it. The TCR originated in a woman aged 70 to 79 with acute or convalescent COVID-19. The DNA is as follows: TGTGCCAGCAGCCCGCCCCCCCGGACGGGGAACGAAGCTTTCTTT. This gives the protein CASSPPPRTGNEAFF.